The clone carrying this T cell receptor beta chain turned up a few times. Its cognate antigen is unknown. TCRdb processed the reads anew with MiXCR; each CDR3 protein has one entry. Among more than 50,000 distinct CDR3 sequences listed, approximately 36% were seen once. This entry belongs to a study of T cell repertoires in cytomegalovirus infection. Across the whole study: Public TCR beta signatures marked donors with CMV infection and the matching HLA. Overall study findings and caveats: Across the ex vivo response, the dominant clonotypes were HLA-C-restricted CMV-specific TCR beta clonotypes.

Deletions cut 7 bases from V and 7 bases from J, with 10 bases between. CDR3 length equals 11 residues. Germline CDR1 reads MNHEY; CDR2 reads SVGEGT. V usage is TRBV6-2 or TRBV6-3 and J usage is TRBJ1-1; D not resolved. The TCR was taken from a human donor in good health (CMV status not recorded). Some clones in this sample may be carry-over from other donors' samples. Input material: PBMCs, sequenced either directly or after in vitro stimulation (not recorded which). CDR3 residues: CASTRRDEAFF. CDR3 coding DNA: TGTGCCAGCACCAGACGGGATGAAGCTTTCTTT.